One and the same sample provided the 21 T cell receptor beta chains below, sequenced in a study of regulatory T cells in long-lasting Graves disease. Time point specified: newly diagnosed GD, antithyroid drugs for less than 3 months. PBMCs were the source of the RNA used for TCR sequencing. TCR beta libraries were built with iRepertoire HTBI primers and Arm-PCR of CDR3 regions. TCRdb re-derived calls from the multiplex PCR reads in MiXCR, one entry per CDR3 protein. The sample lists hundreds of thousands of distinct CDR3 sequences, 13% seen once, with roughly 9.7% in the top ten. These same records also appear under a second study, on T cells in Graves' hyperthyroidism and ophthalmopathy.

The sample was peripheral blood mononuclear cells (PBMCs), taken at new diagnosis, from a patient treated with antithyroid drugs. These TCRs come from a man younger than 45 with Graves disease.

This clonotype was seen repeatedly, ten times or more. The chain links TRBV10-3 to TRBJ2-3, with TRBD2 matching 16 bases. The CDR3 contains 16 residues. Trimming at V came to 8 bases and at J to 6 bases, leaving 8 bases not matched to a gene. Looked up from germline, CDR1 is ENHRY and CDR2 is SYGVKD. The CDR3 here is CAIRGTSGRARDTQYF. The CDR3 DNA sequence: TGTGCCATCCGAGGGACTAGCGGGAGGGCGAGGGATACGCAGTATTTT.

This clonotype was counted many times. The J gene is TRBJ2-3, the V gene TRBV5-1, with unresolved D. The length of the CDR3 is 14 residues. Per the germline V gene, CDR1 is SGHRS and CDR2 is YFSETQ. Deletions cut 1 base from V and 5 bases from J, with 11 bases between. The CDR3 is CASSLSSEKDTQYF. CDR3 nucleotides: TGCGCCAGCAGCTTGTCTTCCGAAAAAGATACGCAGTATTTT. The entire variable domain, with the rest obtained from reference TRBV5-1 and TRBJ2-3, is as follows: KAGVTQTPRYLIKTRGQQVTLSCSPISGHRSVSWYQQTPGQGLQFLFEYFSETQRNKGNFPGRFSGRQFSNSRSEMNVSTLELGDSALYLCASSLSSEKDTQYFGPGTRLTVL.

On this clonotype: Given a much more abundant clone one base away, this may be a read error. The rearrangement uses TRBV12-3 or TRBV12-4 and TRBJ2-7; TRBD2 matches 9 bases. The CDR3 consists of 14 residues. The J segment lost 6 bases and the V segment lost 3 bases, leaving 6 bases of the junction unmatched. The CDR3 spells CASSFRLAVCEQYF. The CDR3 DNA follows: TGTGCCAGCAGTTTCCGACTAGCGGTCTGCGAGCAGTACTTC.

This clonotype occurred many times. The chain uses TRBV6-1 and TRBJ2-6; TRBD1 agrees at 8 bases. V lost 6 bases and J lost 2; bases outside the gene matches: 15. The CDR3 totals 19 residues. Germline assignment: CDR1 MNHNS and CDR2 SASEGT. CDR3 coding DNA: TGTGCCAGCAGGTCTCGACAGGGGAGGCGGGAAGCTGGGGCCAACGTCCTGACTTTC. It is translated as CASRSRQGRREAGANVLTF.

This clonotype has at least ten counts. CDR3 coding DNA: TGTGCCAGCATCCTGGAGTTAGGAGAGACCCAGTACTTC. This gives the protein CASILELGETQYF. V and J are TRBV2 and TRBJ2-5; D is unresolved. V lost 7 bases, J lost 4 bases, and 13 bases lay in between. Germline V gives CDR1 SNHLY, CDR2 FYNNEI. The length of the CDR3 is 13 residues.

This clonotype was detected ten times or more. The chain links TRBV12-3 or TRBV12-4 to TRBJ1-5, with D tentatively TRBD1 (5 bases). Trimming left V 8 bases short and J 0 bases short, with 11 bases between. The CDR3 length is 14 residues. For the CDR3, the DNA is TGTGCCAGCGGGGGGAGCTATAGCAATCAGCCCCAGCATTTT. Translation: CASGGSYSNQPQHF.

This clonotype was seen repeatedly, ten times or more. This chain uses TRBV29-1 with TRBJ1-1; possibly TRBD1 for D (5 bases). Looked up from germline, CDR1 is SQVTM and CDR2 is ANQGSEA. The CDR3 sequence is 15 residues long. V lost 8 bases and J lost 1, with 20 bases in between. The CDR3 reads CSHISTRGGNTEAFF. CDR3 bases: TGCAGCCACATTTCAACAAGGGGTGGGAACACTGAAGCTTTCTTT.

This clonotype was detected ten times or more. The chain recombines TRBV20-1 with TRBJ2-7; 8 bases align to TRBD2. Germline lookup yields CDR1 DFQATT and CDR2 SNEGSKA (reference sequence). J was trimmed by 0 bases and V by 5 bases; bases with no gene match: 9. This CDR3 region has 15 residues. CDR3 amino acids: CSAPQGSGSSYEQYF. The CDR3 region has the DNA TGCAGTGCTCCCCAGGGGAGCGGGAGCTCCTACGAGCAGTACTTC.

In DNA, the CDR3 is TGTGCCAGCAGGGACAGGGGTAACTATGGCTACACCTTC. Protein sequence: CASRDRGNYGYTF. The rearrangement uses TRBV3-1 and TRBJ1-2, with TRBD1 matching over 9 bases. Losses at the gene ends were 6 bases for V and 1 base for J; bases not matched to a gene: 0. In germline, CDR1 is LGHDT, CDR2 YNNKEL (reference sequence). The CDR3 loop spans 13 amino acids.

The genes are TRBV9 and TRBJ2-2; D may be TRBD1 or TRBD2 (5 bases each). The CDR3 covers 14 residues. V was cut by 4 bases and J by 6 bases, with 13 bases left in between. Germline V gene data show CDR1 as SGDLS and CDR2 as YYNGEE. The DNA for the CDR3 is TGTGCCAGCAGCAATAGGGGAGTCTCCGGGGAGCTGTTTTTT. Translation gives CASSNRGVSGELFF.

This clonotype was observed many times. The rearrangement links TRBV2 to TRBJ1-1, with unresolved D. V lost 4 bases and J 1 base, leaving 7 bases between the germline ends. This CDR3 region has 13 residues. The germline CDR1 and CDR2 sequences are SNHLY and FYNNEI. CDR3 sequence reads: CASSGERNTEAFF. The CDR3 DNA reads as TGTGCCAGCAGTGGAGAGAGGAACACTGAAGCTTTCTTT.

In its sample, this clonotype was seen many times. The genes are TRBV5-1 and TRBJ1-5; D not certain. V was shortened by 0 bases and J by 3 bases, with 7 bases between the two germline ends. This CDR3 has 14 residues. CDR1 and CDR2 (germline): SGHRS, YFSETQ. DNA for the CDR3: TGCGCCAGCAGCTTGGACGGCAACAATCAGCCCCAGCATTTT. This codes for CASSLDGNNQPQHF.

V and J are TRBV9 and TRBJ2-2; D is unclear. Trimming took off 0 bases at V and 1 base at J, with 7 bases between the two ends. CDR3 length: 15 residues. CDR1 and CDR2 from the germline V gene are SGDLS and YYNGEE. The CDR3 nucleotides read TGTGCCAGCAGCGTAGGTAGCCTGAACACCGGGGAGCTGTTTTTT. It yields the protein CASSVGSLNTGELFF.

This clonotype has just a few counts. V is TRBV19 and J is TRBJ1-5; 9 positions match TRBD1. The CDR3 is made up of 15 amino acids. Losses at the gene ends were 7 bases for V and 6 bases for J; bases not matched to a gene: 10. The V gene's germline CDR1 is LNHDA and CDR2 SQIVND (reference sequence). The CDR3: CASNPGTGGSQPQHF. The CDR3 nucleotides read TGTGCCAGTAATCCGGGAACAGGGGGCTCTCAGCCCCAGCATTTT.

This clonotype showed up many times. V is TRBV5-1 and J is TRBJ2-7; no firm D call. The V end was cut by 5 bases, the J end by 2 bases, with 11 bases between. The germline CDR1 and CDR2 sequences are SGHRS and YFSETQ. CDR3 length: 13 residues. The CDR3 nucleotides are TGCGCCAGCAGTAAAACCTCTACCTACGAGCAGTACTTC. Its translation is CASSKTSTYEQYF.

This clonotype was counted ten times or more. The J gene is TRBJ1-1, the V gene TRBV29-1; the D is unclear. The CDR3 runs 13 residues. V was clipped by 7 bases and J by 1 base, with 13 bases between them. The germline V gene has CDR1 SQVTM and CDR2 ANQGSEA. The CDR3 reads CSAQSPSNTEAFF. CDR3 bases: TGCAGCGCCCAATCACCCTCGAACACTGAAGCTTTCTTT.

In its sample, this clonotype was seen many times. The J gene is TRBJ2-5, the V gene TRBV10-2; a weak D match, TRBD2 (5 bases). V shed 8 bases and J shed 5 bases, with 12 bases lying between them. Germline V gene data show CDR1 as WSHSY and CDR2 as SAAADI. The CDR3 extends over 12 amino acids. CDR3 protein: CASAASQETQYF. CDR3 coding DNA: TGCGCCAGCGCGGCTAGCCAGGAGACCCAGTACTTC.

The chain is built from TRBV3-1 and TRBJ2-1; 7 bases agree with TRBD2. V lost 1 base and J lost 9; bases outside the gene matches: 9. CDR1 and CDR2 (germline): LGHDT, YNNKEL (reference sequence). This CDR3 is 15 amino acids long. CDR3 sequence reads: CASSQVQMAGVEQFF. As DNA, the CDR3 is TGTGCCAGCAGCCAAGTTCAGATGGCGGGAGTTGAGCAGTTCTTC.

This clonotype came up many times. A junction end diverges from the germline sequence, so it may reflect a read error. This chain connects TRBV20-1 to TRBJ2-1; no reliable D call. The germline CDR1 and CDR2 sequences are DFQATT and SNEGSKA (reference sequence). The CDR3 spans 14 residues. CDR3 bases: TGCAGTGCTAGAGAGGGCCCAAACAACAATGAACAGTTCTTC. Residues: CSAREGPNNNEQFF.

There are many counts of this clonotype. The J gene is TRBJ2-1, the V gene TRBV29-1; 7 bases are a match to TRBD2. The germline V gene has CDR1 SQVTM and CDR2 ANQGSEA. Germline trimming cut 4 bases from V and 8 bases from J; bases unmatched to any gene: 11. The CDR3 is 14 amino acids. The CDR3 here is CSVGGGRGRDEQFF. In DNA, the CDR3 is TGCAGCGTTGGGGGCGGGAGAGGTAGGGATGAGCAGTTCTTC.

Many counts were recorded for this clonotype. V gene TRBV5-1 combines with J gene TRBJ1-2; D is undetermined. This CDR3 contains 15 residues. The V and J ends lost 0 bases and 2 bases respectively, with 11 bases between them. Germline V gene data show CDR1 as SGHRS and CDR2 as YFSETQ. CDR3 DNA: TGCGCCAGCAGCTTGGGGCAGCGAAACAACTATGGCTACACCTTC. It specifies CASSLGQRNNYGYTF.